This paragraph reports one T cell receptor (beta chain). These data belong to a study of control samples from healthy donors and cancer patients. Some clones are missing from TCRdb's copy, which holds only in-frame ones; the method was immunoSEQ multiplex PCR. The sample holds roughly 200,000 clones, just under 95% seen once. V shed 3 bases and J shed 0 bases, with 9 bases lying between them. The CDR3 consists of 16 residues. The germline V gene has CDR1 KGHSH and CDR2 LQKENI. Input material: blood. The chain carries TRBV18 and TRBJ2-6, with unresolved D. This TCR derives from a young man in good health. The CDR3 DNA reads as TGTGCCAGCTCACCGTTGCTCCACTCTGGGGCCAACGTCCTGACTTTC. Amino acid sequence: CASSPLLHSGANVLTF.